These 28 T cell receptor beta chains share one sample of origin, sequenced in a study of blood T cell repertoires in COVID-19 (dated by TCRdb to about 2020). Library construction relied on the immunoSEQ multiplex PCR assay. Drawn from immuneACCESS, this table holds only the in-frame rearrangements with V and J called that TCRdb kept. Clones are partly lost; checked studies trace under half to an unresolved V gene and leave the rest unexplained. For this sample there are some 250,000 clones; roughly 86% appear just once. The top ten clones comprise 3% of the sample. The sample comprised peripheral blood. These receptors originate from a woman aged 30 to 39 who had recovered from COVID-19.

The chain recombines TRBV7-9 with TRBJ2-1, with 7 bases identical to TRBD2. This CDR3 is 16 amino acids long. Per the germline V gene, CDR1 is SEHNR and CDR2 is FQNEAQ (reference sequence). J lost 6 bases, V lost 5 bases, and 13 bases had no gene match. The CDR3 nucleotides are TGTGCCAGCAGCCCCTCCGGAGGGCGGGGGACCAATGAGCAGTTCTTC. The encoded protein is CASSPSGGRGTNEQFF.

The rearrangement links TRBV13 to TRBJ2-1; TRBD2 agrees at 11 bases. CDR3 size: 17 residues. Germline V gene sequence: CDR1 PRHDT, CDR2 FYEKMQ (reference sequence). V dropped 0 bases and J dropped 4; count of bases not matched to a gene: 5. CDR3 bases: TGTGCCAGCAGCTTAGGCCCTTCTAGCGGGGGGTACAATGAGCAGTTCTTC. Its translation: CASSLGPSSGGYNEQFF.

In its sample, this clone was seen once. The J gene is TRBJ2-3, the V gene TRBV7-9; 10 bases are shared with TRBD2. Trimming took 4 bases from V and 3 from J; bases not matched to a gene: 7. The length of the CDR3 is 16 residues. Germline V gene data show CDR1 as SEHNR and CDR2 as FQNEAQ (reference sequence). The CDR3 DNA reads TGTGCCAGCAGCTGGCCTAGCGGGGGAGAGACAGATACGCAGTATTTT. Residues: CASSWPSGGETDTQYF.

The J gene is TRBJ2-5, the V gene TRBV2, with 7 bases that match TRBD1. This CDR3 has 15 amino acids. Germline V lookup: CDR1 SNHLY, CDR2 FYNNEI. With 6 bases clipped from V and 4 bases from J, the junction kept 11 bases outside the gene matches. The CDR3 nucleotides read TGTGCCAGCAGAACTGGACAGGTCTCCTTAGAGACCCAGTACTTC. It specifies CASRTGQVSLETQYF.

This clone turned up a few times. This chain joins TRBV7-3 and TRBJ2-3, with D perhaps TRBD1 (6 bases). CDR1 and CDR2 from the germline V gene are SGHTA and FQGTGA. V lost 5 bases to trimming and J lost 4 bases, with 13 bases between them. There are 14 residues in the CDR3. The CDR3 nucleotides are TGTGCCAGCAGCCAGACAGGTTCCGCAGATACGCAGTATTTT. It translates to CASSQTGSADTQYF.

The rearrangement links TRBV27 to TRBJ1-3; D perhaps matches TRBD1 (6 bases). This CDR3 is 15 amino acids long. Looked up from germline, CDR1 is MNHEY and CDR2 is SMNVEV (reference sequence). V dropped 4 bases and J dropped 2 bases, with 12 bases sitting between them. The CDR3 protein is CASSSNRVAGNTIYF. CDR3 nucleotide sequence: TGTGCCAGCAGTTCAAACAGGGTGGCTGGAAACACCATATATTTT.

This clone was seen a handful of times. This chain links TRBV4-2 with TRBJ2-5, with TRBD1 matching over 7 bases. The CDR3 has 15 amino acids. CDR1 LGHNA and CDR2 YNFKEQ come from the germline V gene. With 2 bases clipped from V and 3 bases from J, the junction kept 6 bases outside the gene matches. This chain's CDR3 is CASSQNDGQEETQYF. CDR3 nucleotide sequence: TGTGCCAGCAGCCAAAATGATGGACAGGAAGAGACCCAGTACTTC.

The CDR3 DNA follows: TGTGCCAGCAGCTCGGTAGCGGGGGGTCGGGAGACCCAGTACTTC. Its protein product is CASSSVAGGRETQYF. The chain carries TRBV5-6 and TRBJ2-5, with 10 bases identical to TRBD2. Losses at the gene ends were 3 bases for V and 5 bases for J; bases not matched to a gene: 7. Germline V gene data show CDR1 as SGHDT and CDR2 as YYEEEE. The CDR3 sequence is 15 residues long.

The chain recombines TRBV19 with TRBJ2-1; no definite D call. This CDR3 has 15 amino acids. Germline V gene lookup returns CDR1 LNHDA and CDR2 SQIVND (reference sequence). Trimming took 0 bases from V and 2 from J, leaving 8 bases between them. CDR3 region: CASSIELTPYNEQFF. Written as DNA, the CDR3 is TGTGCCAGTAGTATAGAACTTACCCCCTACAATGAGCAGTTCTTC.

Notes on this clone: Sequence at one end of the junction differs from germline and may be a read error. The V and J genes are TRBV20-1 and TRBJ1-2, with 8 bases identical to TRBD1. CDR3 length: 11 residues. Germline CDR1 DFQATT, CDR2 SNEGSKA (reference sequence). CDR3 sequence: CSARVDRGQAF. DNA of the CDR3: TGCAGTGCTAGGGTCGACAGGGGCCAGGCCTTC.

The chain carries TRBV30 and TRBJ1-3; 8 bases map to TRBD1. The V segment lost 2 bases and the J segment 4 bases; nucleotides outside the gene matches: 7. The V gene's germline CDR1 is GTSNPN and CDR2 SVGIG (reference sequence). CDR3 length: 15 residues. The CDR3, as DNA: TGTGCCTGGAGTTTGCAGGGGGCCGAAGGAAACACCATATATTTT. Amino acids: CAWSLQGAEGNTIYF.

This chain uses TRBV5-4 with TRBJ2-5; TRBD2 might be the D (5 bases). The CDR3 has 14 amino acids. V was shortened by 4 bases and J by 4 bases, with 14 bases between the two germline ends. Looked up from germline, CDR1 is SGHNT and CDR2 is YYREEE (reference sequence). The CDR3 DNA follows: TGTGCCAGCAGCCAGGACTCCTTCGGAGAGACCCAGTACTTC. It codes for CASSQDSFGETQYF.

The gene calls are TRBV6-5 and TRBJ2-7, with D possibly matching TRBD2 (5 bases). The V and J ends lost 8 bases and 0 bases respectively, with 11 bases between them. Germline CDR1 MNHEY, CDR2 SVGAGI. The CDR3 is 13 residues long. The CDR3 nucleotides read TGTGCCAGCCCGGACTGGAACTCCTACGAGCAGTACTTC. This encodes CASPDWNSYEQYF.

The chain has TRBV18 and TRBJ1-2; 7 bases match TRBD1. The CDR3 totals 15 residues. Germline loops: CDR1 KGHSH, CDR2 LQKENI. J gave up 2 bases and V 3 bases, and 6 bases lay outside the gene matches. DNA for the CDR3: TGTGCCAGCTCACCGGTACCGGGACAGAACTATGGCTACACCTTC. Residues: CASSPVPGQNYGYTF.

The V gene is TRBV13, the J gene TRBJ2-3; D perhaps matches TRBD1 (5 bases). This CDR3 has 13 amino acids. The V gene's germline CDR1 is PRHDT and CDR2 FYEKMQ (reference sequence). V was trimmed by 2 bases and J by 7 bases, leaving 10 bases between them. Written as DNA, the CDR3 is TGTGCCAGCAGCTTAAGGGGCCACAATACGCAGTATTTT. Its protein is CASSLRGHNTQYF.

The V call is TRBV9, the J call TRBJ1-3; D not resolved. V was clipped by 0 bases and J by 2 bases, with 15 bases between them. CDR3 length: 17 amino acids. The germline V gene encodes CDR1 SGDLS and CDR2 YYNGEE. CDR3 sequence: CASSVASGDQAGNTIYF. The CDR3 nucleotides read TGTGCCAGCAGCGTAGCCTCCGGGGATCAGGCTGGAAACACCATATATTTT.

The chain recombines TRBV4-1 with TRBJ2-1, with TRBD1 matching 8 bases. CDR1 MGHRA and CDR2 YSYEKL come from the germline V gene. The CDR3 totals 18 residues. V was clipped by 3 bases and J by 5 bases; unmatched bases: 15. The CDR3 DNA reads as TGCGCCAGCAGCCAGGAGGGACAGGCCAGATCTAGGAACAATGAGCAGTTCTTC. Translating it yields CASSQEGQARSRNNEQFF.

Here the CDR3 reads CASRSVRGGNEQFF. CDR3 DNA: TGTGCCAGCAGGAGCGTCCGCGGCGGGAATGAGCAGTTCTTC. J is TRBJ2-1 and V is TRBV2; TRBD2 is a possible D gene (5 bases). This CDR3 has 14 residues. Germline V lookup: CDR1 SNHLY, CDR2 FYNNEI. With 6 bases removed from V and 7 bases from J, the gap between germline ends came to 16 bases.

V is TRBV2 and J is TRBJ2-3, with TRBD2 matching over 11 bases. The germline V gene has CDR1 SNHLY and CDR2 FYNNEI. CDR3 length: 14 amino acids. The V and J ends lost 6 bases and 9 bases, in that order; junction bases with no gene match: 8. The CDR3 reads CASRLGLAENTQYF. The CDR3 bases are TGTGCCAGCAGACTGGGACTAGCGGAAAACACGCAGTATTTT. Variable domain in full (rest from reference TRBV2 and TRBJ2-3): EPEVTQTPSHQVTQMGQEVILRCVPISNHLYFYWYRQILGQKVEFLVSFYNNEISEKSEIFDDQFSVERPDGSNFTLKIRSTKLEDSAMYFCASRLGLAENTQYFGPGTRLTVL.

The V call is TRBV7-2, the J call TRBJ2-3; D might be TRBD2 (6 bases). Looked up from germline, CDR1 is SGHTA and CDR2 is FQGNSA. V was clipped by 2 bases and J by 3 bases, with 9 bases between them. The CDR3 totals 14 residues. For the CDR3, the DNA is TGTGCCAGCAGCTTAAATCTAGCGACAGATACGCAGTATTTT. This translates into CASSLNLATDTQYF.

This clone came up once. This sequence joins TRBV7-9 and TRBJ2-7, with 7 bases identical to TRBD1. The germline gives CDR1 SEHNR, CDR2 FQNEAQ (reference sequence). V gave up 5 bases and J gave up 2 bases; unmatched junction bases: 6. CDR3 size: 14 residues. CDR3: CASSRTQGAYEQYF. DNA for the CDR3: TGTGCCAGCAGCCGAACTCAGGGGGCCTACGAGCAGTACTTC.

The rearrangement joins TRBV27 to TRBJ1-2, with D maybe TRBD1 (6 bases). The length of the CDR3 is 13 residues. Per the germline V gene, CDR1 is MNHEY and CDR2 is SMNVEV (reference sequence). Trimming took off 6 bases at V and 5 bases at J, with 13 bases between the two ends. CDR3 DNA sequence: TGTGCCAGCAGACCCACGACAGGTTATGGCTACACCTTC. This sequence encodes CASRPTTGYGYTF.

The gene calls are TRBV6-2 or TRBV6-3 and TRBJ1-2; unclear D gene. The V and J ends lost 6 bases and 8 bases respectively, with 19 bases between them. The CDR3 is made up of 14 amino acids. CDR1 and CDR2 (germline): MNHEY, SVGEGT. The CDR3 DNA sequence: TGTGCCAGCAGCCAGGCCCAGTTTGCCGGGGGCTACACCTTC. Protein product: CASSQAQFAGGYTF.

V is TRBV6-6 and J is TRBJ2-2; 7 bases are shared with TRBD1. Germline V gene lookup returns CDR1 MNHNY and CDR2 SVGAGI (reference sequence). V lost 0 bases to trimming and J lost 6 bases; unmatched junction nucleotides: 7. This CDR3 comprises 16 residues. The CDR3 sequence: CASSYSVTGPSGELFF. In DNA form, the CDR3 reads TGTGCCAGCAGTTACTCAGTGACAGGGCCTTCCGGGGAGCTGTTTTTT.

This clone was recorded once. This chain's CDR3 is CASSLWGDSNTGELFF. CDR3 nucleotide sequence: TGCGCCAGCAGCCTCTGGGGGGACAGTAACACCGGGGAGCTGTTTTTT. The rearrangement uses TRBV5-1 and TRBJ2-2; tentative D call: TRBD1 (7 bases). With 4 bases removed from V and 2 bases from J, the gap between germline ends came to 15 bases. Germline V lookup: CDR1 SGHRS, CDR2 YFSETQ. The CDR3 extends over 16 amino acids.

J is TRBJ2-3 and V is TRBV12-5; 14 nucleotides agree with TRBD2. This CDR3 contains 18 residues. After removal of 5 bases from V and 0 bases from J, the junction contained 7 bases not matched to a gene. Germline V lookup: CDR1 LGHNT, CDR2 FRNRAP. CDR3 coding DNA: TGTGCTAGTGGTCCTGGGACTAGCGGGGGCGCCAGCACAGATACGCAGTATTTT. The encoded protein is CASGPGTSGGASTDTQYF.

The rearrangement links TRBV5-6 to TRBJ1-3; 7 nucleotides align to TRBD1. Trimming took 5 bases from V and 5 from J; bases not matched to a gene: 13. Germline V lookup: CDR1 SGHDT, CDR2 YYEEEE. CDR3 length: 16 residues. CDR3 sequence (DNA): TGTGCCAGCAGTCCTTCGACTTACAGGGGAAGAAACACCATATATTTT. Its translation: CASSPSTYRGRNTIYF.

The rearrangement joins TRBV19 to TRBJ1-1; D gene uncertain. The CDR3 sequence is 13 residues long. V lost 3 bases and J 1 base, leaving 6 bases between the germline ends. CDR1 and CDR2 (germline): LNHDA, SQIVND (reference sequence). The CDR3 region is CASSMRRNTEAFF. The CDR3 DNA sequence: TGTGCCAGTAGTATGCGGAGGAACACTGAAGCTTTCTTT.